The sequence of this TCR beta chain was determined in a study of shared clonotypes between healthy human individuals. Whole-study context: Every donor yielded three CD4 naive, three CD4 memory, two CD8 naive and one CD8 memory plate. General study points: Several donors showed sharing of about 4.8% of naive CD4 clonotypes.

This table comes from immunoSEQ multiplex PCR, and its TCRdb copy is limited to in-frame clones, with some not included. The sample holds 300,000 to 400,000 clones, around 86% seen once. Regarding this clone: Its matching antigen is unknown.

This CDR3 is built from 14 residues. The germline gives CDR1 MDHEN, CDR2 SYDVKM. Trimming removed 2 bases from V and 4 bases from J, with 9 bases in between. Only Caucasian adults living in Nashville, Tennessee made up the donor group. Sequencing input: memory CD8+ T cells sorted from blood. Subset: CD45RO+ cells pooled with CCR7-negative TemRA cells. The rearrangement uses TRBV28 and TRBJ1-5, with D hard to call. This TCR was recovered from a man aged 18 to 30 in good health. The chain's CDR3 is CASSLPFPNQPQHF. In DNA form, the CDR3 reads TGTGCCAGCAGTTTACCCTTTCCGAATCAGCCCCAGCATTTT.